These T cell receptor beta chains were read from a single sample in a study of radiotherapy plus CTLA-4 blockade in lung cancer. Profiling relied on immunoSEQ multiplex PCR, and the TCRdb table lists in-frame clones only, not all of them. The data contain 30,000 to 40,000 clones, roughly 70% of them singletons. This specimen consisted of peripheral blood, obtained from a patient treated with radiotherapy plus ipilimumab. Every receptor here comes from a human donor with non-small cell lung cancer that progressed on radiotherapy plus ipilimumab. Each CDR3 is given with its conserved first and last residue. Fields, in order: D gene, V gene, clone size, J gene, CDR3 DNA, CDR3 protein. A D gene is named only where the DNA matches it firmly. A row's size may be missing; if present it is once, few, many or a size class.

d_call: TRBD1
v_call: TRBV9
clone_size: few
j_call: TRBJ1-4
cdr3_nt: TGTGCCAGCAACACAGGGGAAGGTGACGAAAAACTGTTTTTT
cdr3_aa: CASNTGEGDEKLFF

d_call: .
v_call: TRBV6-1
clone_size: few
j_call: TRBJ1-4
cdr3_nt: TGTGCCAGCAGTGAGCCCGGGACATTCGTCGAAAAACTGTTTTTT
cdr3_aa: CASSEPGTFVEKLFF

d_call: .
v_call: TRBV28
clone_size: .
j_call: TRBJ1-1
cdr3_nt: TGTGCCAGCAAGGCGTTGGCTGAAGCTTTCTTT
cdr3_aa: CASKALAEAFF

d_call: .
v_call: TRBV30
clone_size: .
j_call: TRBJ1-2
cdr3_nt: TGTGCCTGGGGGAAATCAGGAGGCTACACCTTC
cdr3_aa: CAWGKSGGYTF

d_call: .
v_call: TRBV28
clone_size: few
j_call: TRBJ2-2
cdr3_nt: TGTGCCAGCAGTCCGATCACCAGCTACGGGGAGCTGTTTTTT
cdr3_aa: CASSPITSYGELFF

d_call: TRBD1
v_call: TRBV27
clone_size: once
j_call: TRBJ1-5
cdr3_nt: TGTGCCAGCAGTCGCCTGGGTACTACAGGGGTCAATCAGCCCCAGCATTTT
cdr3_aa: CASSRLGTTGVNQPQHF

d_call: TRBD2
v_call: TRBV7-9
clone_size: once
j_call: TRBJ2-1
cdr3_nt: TGTGCCAGCAGCTTAGGGACTAGCGAGCAGTTCTTC
cdr3_aa: CASSLGTSEQFF

d_call: TRBD1
v_call: TRBV27
clone_size: .
j_call: TRBJ2-7
cdr3_nt: TGTGCCAGCAGAACTCTTTGGGATACAGGGGGCCACGAGCAGTACTTC
cdr3_aa: CASRTLWDTGGHEQYF

d_call: .
v_call: TRBV23-1
clone_size: few
j_call: TRBJ1-1
cdr3_nt: TGCGCCAGCAGTCAACCTCCCCGATTTTGGACTGAAGCTTTCTTT
cdr3_aa: CASSQPPRFWTEAFF

d_call: .
v_call: TRBV6-6
clone_size: few
j_call: TRBJ2-3
cdr3_nt: TGTGCCAGCAGTTACTGGAGTGATACGCAGTATTTT
cdr3_aa: CASSYWSDTQYF

d_call: .
v_call: TRBV6-1
clone_size: .
j_call: TRBJ1-3
cdr3_nt: TGTGCCAGCAGTGAATCCCGAAACTCTGGAAACACCATATATTTT
cdr3_aa: CASSESRNSGNTIYF

d_call: TRBD2
v_call: TRBV11-2
clone_size: .
j_call: TRBJ2-5
cdr3_nt: TGTGCCAGCAGCTCAGCCCCACTAGCGGGTGAGCAGTACTTC
cdr3_aa: CASSSAPLAGEQYF

d_call: .
v_call: TRBV4-1
clone_size: .
j_call: TRBJ2-7
cdr3_nt: TGCGCCAGCAGCCGCGGAGATAGCCCTTCCTACGAGCAGTACTTC
cdr3_aa: CASSRGDSPSYEQYF

d_call: TRBD1
v_call: TRBV30
clone_size: few
j_call: TRBJ1-5
cdr3_nt: TGTGCCTGGAGCCCAAGACAGGGCTATAGCAATCAGCCCCAGCATTTT
cdr3_aa: CAWSPRQGYSNQPQHF